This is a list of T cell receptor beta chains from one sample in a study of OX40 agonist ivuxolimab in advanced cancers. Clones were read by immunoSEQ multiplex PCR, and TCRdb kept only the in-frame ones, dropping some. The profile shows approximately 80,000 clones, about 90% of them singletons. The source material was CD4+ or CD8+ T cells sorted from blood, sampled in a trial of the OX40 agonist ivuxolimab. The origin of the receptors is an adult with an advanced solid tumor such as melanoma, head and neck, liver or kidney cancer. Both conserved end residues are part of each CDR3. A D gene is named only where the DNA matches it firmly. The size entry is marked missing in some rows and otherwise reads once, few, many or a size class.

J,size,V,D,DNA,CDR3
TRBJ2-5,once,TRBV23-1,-,TGCGCCAGCAGTAGATGGGAGACCCAGTACTTC,CASSRWETQYF
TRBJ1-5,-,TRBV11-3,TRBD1,TGTGCCAGCAGCCGACAGGGAACGAATCAGCCCCAGCATTTT,CASSRQGTNQPQHF
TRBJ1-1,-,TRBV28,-,TGTGCCAGCAGTTCCTCTACATGGGGGATGAACACTGAAGCTTTCTTT,CASSSSTWGMNTEAFF
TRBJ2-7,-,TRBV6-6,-,TGTGCCAGCAGTTACGTAACAGGGAGCGAGCAGTACTTC,CASSYVTGSEQYF
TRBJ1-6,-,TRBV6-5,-,TGTGCCAGCAGTTACGAGGAGGGTAATTCACCCCTCCACTTT,CASSYEEGNSPLHF
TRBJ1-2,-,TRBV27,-,TGTGCCAGCAGTTTAATGTCTGGACGGATTAACTATGGCTACACCTTC,CASSLMSGRINYGYTF
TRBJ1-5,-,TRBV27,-,TGTGCCAGCAGTGTAACTGGGAGTGGACAGCCCCAGCATTTT,CASSVTGSGQPQHF
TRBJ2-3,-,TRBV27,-,TGTGCCAGCAGTCAGACCTCTCGCACAGATACGCAGTATTTT,CASSQTSRTDTQYF
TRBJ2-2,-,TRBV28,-,TGTGCCAGCACCAATTGGCACAGGGCGAACACCGGGGAGCTGTTTTTT,CASTNWHRANTGELFF
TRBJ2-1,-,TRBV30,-,TGTGCCTGGAGGAGCAGAAGGACTCGAATCCACAATGAGCAGTTCTTC,CAWRSRRTRIHNEQFF
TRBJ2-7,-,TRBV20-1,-,TGCAGTGCTAAGGACTACGAGCAGTACTTC,CSAKDYEQYF
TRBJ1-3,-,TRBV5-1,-,TGCGCCAGCAGCTTGGTAGGAATTGGAAACACCATATATTTT,CASSLVGIGNTIYF
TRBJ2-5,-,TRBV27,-,TGTGCCAGCAGTTTATTGGGCGAGACCCAGTACTTC,CASSLLGETQYF
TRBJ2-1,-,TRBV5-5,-,TGTGCCAGCAGCTTGTGGGCCGGGAATGAGCAGTTCTTC,CASSLWAGNEQFF
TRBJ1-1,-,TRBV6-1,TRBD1,TGTGCCAGCAGTGAAGGGTACCGGGACAGGGGGCACGCTTTCTTT,CASSEGYRDRGHAFF
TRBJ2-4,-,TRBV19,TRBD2,TGTGCCAGTAGTATAGGCTACGGACTAGCGGGGATTATAGCCAAAAACATTCAGTACTTC,CASSIGYGLAGIIAKNIQYF
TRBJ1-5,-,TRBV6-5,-,TGTGCCAGCAGTTACTCTTCTCGGGGTCAGCCCCAGCATTTT,CASSYSSRGQPQHF
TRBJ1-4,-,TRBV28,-,TGTGCCAGCAGTTTGCGGGGGGCAGGCGCTAATGAAAAACTGTTTTTT,CASSLRGAGANEKLFF
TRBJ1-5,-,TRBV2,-,TGTGCCAGCAGTGGCCAACCAGGGTCCTCCGCGGATCAGCCCCAGCATTTT,CASSGQPGSSADQPQHF
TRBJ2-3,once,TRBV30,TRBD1,TGTGCCTGGTCAGCAGGACAGGGCACAGATACGCAGTATTTT,CAWSAGQGTDTQYF
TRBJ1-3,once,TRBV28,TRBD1,TGTGCCAGCAGTTCGACAGGGCTCGGAAACACCATATATTTT,CASSSTGLGNTIYF
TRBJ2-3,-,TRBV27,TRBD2,TGTGCCAGCAGTCGCGCCTCGGGACTAGCGGGTCTCACAGATACGCAGTATTTT,CASSRASGLAGLTDTQYF
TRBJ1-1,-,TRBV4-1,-,TGCGCCAGCAGCCAATCAGGGGAAGCTTTCTTT,CASSQSGEAFF
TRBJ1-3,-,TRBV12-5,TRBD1,TGTGCTAGTGGTTTTGACAGGGAAGGCACTGGAAACACCATATATTTT,CASGFDREGTGNTIYF
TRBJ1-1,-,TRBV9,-,TGTGCCAGCAGCGGGATTTTTGGGGACACTGAAGCTTTCTTT,CASSGIFGDTEAFF
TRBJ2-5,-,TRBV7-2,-,TGTGCCAGCAGCTTAGCGGTTTTTGAGGAGACCCAGTACTTC,CASSLAVFEETQYF
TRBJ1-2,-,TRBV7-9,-,TGTGCCAGCAGCTTAGCGTCGTCAGGGTTCTATGGCTACACCTTC,CASSLASSGFYGYTF
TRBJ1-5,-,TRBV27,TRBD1,TGTGCCAGCAGTCCCTCAACAGGGGACCGAAATCAGCCCCAGCATTTT,CASSPSTGDRNQPQHF
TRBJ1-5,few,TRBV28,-,TGTGCCAGCATGGGTGGTGTAGGTGGCAATCAGCCCCAGCATTTT,CASMGGVGGNQPQHF
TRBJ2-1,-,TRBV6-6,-,TGTGCCAGCAGCGCATACTCCTTATACAATGAGCAGTTCTTC,CASSAYSLYNEQFF
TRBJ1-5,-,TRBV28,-,TGTGCCAGCAGTTTAGGTACAGGCTTCAATAGCAATCAGCCCCAGCATTTT,CASSLGTGFNSNQPQHF
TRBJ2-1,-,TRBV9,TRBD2,TGTGCCAGCAGCTTTTCCCCCGGGACTAGCAAAGTCCATGAGCAGTTCTTC,CASSFSPGTSKVHEQFF
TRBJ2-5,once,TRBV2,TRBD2,TGTGCCAGCAGTGAATGGACTAGCGGGACCTACGATCAGTACTTC,CASSEWTSGTYDQYF
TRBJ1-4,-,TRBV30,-,TGTGCCTGGAGTGCCGGGGGAGGAAAACTGTTTTTT,CAWSAGGGKLFF
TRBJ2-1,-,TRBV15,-,TGTGCCACCAGCACACCAGGCTATGAGCAGTTCTTC,CATSTPGYEQFF
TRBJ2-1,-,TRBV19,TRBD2,TGTGCCAGTGTAAATCGAAAGGCTAGCGGGGCGAGTTTGAATGAGCAGTTCTTC,CASVNRKASGASLNEQFF
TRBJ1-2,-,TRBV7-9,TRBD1,TGTGCCAGCAGTTTCGGGACAGCTCTGGGCTACACCTTC,CASSFGTALGYTF
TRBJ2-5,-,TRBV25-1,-,TGTGCCAGCAGACAAGAGACCCAGTACTTC,CASRQETQYF
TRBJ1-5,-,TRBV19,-,TGTGCCAGTAGTATTCCGATGGTCAGACATAGCAATCAGCCCCAGCATTTT,CASSIPMVRHSNQPQHF
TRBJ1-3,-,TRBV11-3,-,TGTGCCAGCAGCTCGAGACAGACGAGCAACACCATATATTTT,CASSSRQTSNTIYF
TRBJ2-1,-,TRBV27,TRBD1,TGTGCCAGCAGTTCCACGCCACATGGACAGGTAGTCTCAAGCGATGAGCAGTTCTTC,CASSSTPHGQVVSSDEQFF
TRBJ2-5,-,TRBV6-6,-,TGTGCCAGCAGTTACCTCCTGTTGGAAGAGACCCAGTACTTC,CASSYLLLEETQYF
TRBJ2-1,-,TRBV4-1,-,TGCGCCAGCAGCCAAGTTAACGGGAATTTCGGGTTCTTC,CASSQVNGNFGFF
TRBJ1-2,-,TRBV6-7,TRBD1,TGTGCCAGCAGTCGTAACAATAGGACAGGGGGCGTAAACTATGGCTACACCTTC,CASSRNNRTGGVNYGYTF
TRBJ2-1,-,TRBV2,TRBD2,TGTGCCACGCCGGAGGGACTAGCGAATGAGCAGTTCTTC,CATPEGLANEQFF
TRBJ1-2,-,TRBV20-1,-,TGCAGTGCTAGAGGTGGAGGCTACACCTTC,CSARGGGYTF